The 18 T cell receptor beta chains below all came from one sample that was sequenced in a study of tumor and adjacent non-tumor tissue in lung cancer. A modified ARM-PCR protocol with three rounds of nested PCR amplified TCRbeta. TCRdb re-called the multiplex PCR reads with MiXCR, one entry per CDR3 protein. The sample has some 100,000 distinct CDR3 sequences; roughly 73% are singletons. No cell sorting was done before RNA was extracted from the tissue. Sequenced sample: lung tumor tissue. The receptors derive from an older woman with non-small cell lung cancer.

Remarks on this clonotype: The CDR3 ends on some other residue instead of the conserved phenylalanine or tryptophan, so this is likely a read error. The limits of the CDR3 on the DNA are not certain, so only TCRdb's listed CDR3 is given. The V gene is TRBV20-1, the J gene TRBJ2-5; TRBD1 is taken as the D call from the table, unchecked against the DNA. The V gene's germline CDR1 is DFQATT and CDR2 SNEGSKA (reference sequence). A total of 13 residues make up the CDR3, ends included. The CDR3 is CSARETGVGDQYL.

For this clonotype: One end of the junction is discordant with germline, which a read error may explain. The V and J genes are TRBV11-2 and TRBJ1-1, with D possibly being TRBD1 (6 bases). The germline V gene has CDR1 SGHAT and CDR2 FQNNGV. CDR3 length: 14 amino acids. CDR3 DNA: TGTGCCAGCAGCTTAAATACAGGGAGCACTGAAGCTATCTTC. Protein sequence: CASSLNTGSTEAIF.

In its sample, this clonotype was seen many times. The chain employs TRBV6-6 and TRBJ2-1, with 7 positions matching TRBD2. The CDR3 consists of 13 residues. V lost 7 bases and J lost 5; bases outside the gene matches: 5. The germline CDR1 and CDR2 sequences are MNHNY and SVGAGI (reference sequence). The CDR3 protein is CASKLASHNEQFF. The CDR3 nucleotides are TGTGCCAGCAAACTAGCGAGCCACAATGAGCAGTTCTTC.

As to this clonotype: A much larger clonotype is one base distant, so this may be a read error. The chain is built from TRBV4-1 and TRBJ2-7; a possible D gene is TRBD2 (5 bases). The CDR3 has 14 residues. Trimming left V 4 bases short and J 7 bases short, with 17 bases between. CDR1 and CDR2 (germline): MGHRA, YSYEKL. CDR3 nucleotides: TGCGCCAGCAGCCGTCCCGGGCCTAGCCGGGAGCAGTACTTC. Amino acids: CASSRPGPSREQYF.

In the case of this clonotype: A read error may explain this, as a much larger clone is one base away. V gene TRBV12-3 or TRBV12-4 combines with J gene TRBJ1-6; 11 nucleotides line up with TRBD1. The CDR3 loop spans 16 amino acids. The DNA of the CDR3 is TGTGCCAGCAGTACTGGACAGGGGGCAAGAGGTTCACCCCCCCACTTT. Translation gives CASSTGQGARGSPPHF.

The gene calls are TRBV28 and TRBJ2-7; D call uncertain. The CDR3 loop spans 13 amino acids. V was pared by 2 bases and J by 6 bases, with 11 bases between. In germline, CDR1 is MDHEN, CDR2 SYDVKM. For the CDR3, the DNA is TGTGCCAGCAGTTTAAATCGGCCAGGCGAGCAGTACTTC. It encodes CASSLNRPGEQYF.

The J gene is TRBJ1-4, the V gene TRBV12-3 or TRBV12-4; the D gene is possibly TRBD1 (5 bases). The CDR3 sequence is 14 residues long. V lost 4 bases and J lost 7, with 13 bases in between. CDR3 sequence: CASSYYGAGEKLFF. CDR3 coding DNA: TGTGCCAGCAGTTACTACGGGGCAGGTGAAAAACTGTTTTTT.

This clonotype appeared many times. The V and J genes are TRBV4-2 and TRBJ2-1; D gene ambiguous. Looked up from germline, CDR1 is LGHNA and CDR2 is YNFKEQ. V dropped 4 bases and J dropped 5 bases, with 6 bases sitting between them. The CDR3 sequence is 12 residues long. DNA of the CDR3: TGTGCCAGCAGCCTTTCCGACAATGAGCAGTTCTTC. Translated: CASSLSDNEQFF.

On this clonotype itself: A much larger clonotype is one base distant, so this may be a read error. This rearrangement joins TRBV5-6 to TRBJ1-2; D unresolved. CDR1 is SGHDT, CDR2 YYEEEE, per germline. This CDR3 contains 13 residues. Trimming took off 4 bases at V and 8 bases at J, with 15 bases between the two ends. The CDR3 reads CASSMTSASGYTF. Written as DNA, the CDR3 is TGTGCCAGCAGCATGACGTCAGCTTCGGGCTACACCTTC.

Turning to this clonotype: One end of the junction does not line up with germline, which may come from a read error. The gene calls are TRBV11-2 and TRBJ1-1; D is ambiguous. The CDR3 runs 15 residues. Looked up from germline, CDR1 is SGHAT and CDR2 is FQNNGV. The CDR3 region is CASSLDPSTYTEVFF. In nucleotides, the CDR3 is TGTGCTAGCAGCTTAGATCCGTCAACGTACACTGAAGTTTTCTTT.

To note about this clonotype: Relative to the germline gene, one junction end is altered; a read error may explain this. The chain recombines TRBV29-1 with TRBJ2-6, with D perhaps TRBD1 (5 bases). The CDR3 length is 14 residues. From germline, CDR1 is SQVTM and CDR2 ANQGSEA. In DNA, the CDR3 is TGCAGCGTTGACGACAGCTCTGGGGCCAACGTTCTGACTTTC. Translating gives CSVDDSSGANVLTF.

For this clonotype: One end of the junction is discordant with germline, which a read error may explain. Here the CDR3 DNA reads TGCAGCGTTAGGGAGTTCACACATACTCAGTATTTT. Its translation: CSVREFTHTQYF. This chain connects TRBV29-1 to TRBJ2-3; a possible D gene is TRBD2 (5 bases). This CDR3 region has 12 residues. Germline CDR1 reads SQVTM; CDR2 reads ANQGSEA.

Regarding this clonotype: A much larger clone is a single base away; this may be a read error. The rearrangement joins TRBV20-1 to TRBJ2-2; D may match TRBD1 or TRBD2 (5 bases each). This CDR3 has 14 amino acids. Germline loops: CDR1 DFQATT, CDR2 SNEGSKA (reference sequence). V lost 5 bases to trimming and J lost 4 bases, with 14 bases between them. CDR3 sequence: CSAGGEGCTGELFF. CDR3 coding DNA: TGCAGTGCTGGGGGAGAAGGGTGCACCGGGGAGCTGTTTTTT.

Turning to this clonotype: Just one base apart from a much larger clone, this may be a read error. V is TRBV6-1 and J is TRBJ2-3; maybe TRBD2 (5 bases). CDR3 length equals 16 residues. The ends were cut back, 2 bases at V and 2 bases at J, with 14 bases in the middle. CDR1 and CDR2 from the germline V gene are MNHNS and SASEGT. DNA of the CDR3: TGTGCCAGCAGTGAACAAAGCGGAATGTACACAGATACGCAGTATTTT. Its translation is CASSEQSGMYTDTQYF.

The chain joins TRBV10-3 to TRBJ2-7; D call uncertain. This CDR3 contains 12 residues. Trimming stripped 11 bases from V and 4 bases from J, with 15 bases between. Looked up from germline, CDR1 is ENHRY and CDR2 is SYGVKD. CDR3 in amino acids: CASERVEYEQYF. DNA for the CDR3: TGTGCCTCTGAGCGCGTGGAATACGAGCAGTACTTC.

On this clonotype itself: The germline gene is not matched at one end of the junction; a read error may be the cause. The chain is built from TRBV11-3 and TRBJ2-1; either TRBD1 or TRBD2 may fit D (6 bases each). The J call is in doubt because the DNA end fits TRBJ2-7 better. The CDR3 length is 17 residues. Per germline, CDR1 SGHNT and CDR2 YENEEA. The DNA of the CDR3 is TGTGCCATCAGCTTAGAGTTGACTAGGGGGAGCCACGATGAGCAGTACTTC. Translated: CAISLELTRGSHDEQYF.

This clonotype was recorded only once. Germline and junction disagree at one end, which may indicate a read error. This sequence joins TRBV4-1 and TRBJ2-6; no clear D. CDR1 is MGHRA and CDR2 is YSYEKL in the germline V gene. This CDR3 has 17 amino acids. Written as DNA, the CDR3 is TGCGCGAGCAGCCAGTTTGCGACTTACTCTGGGACCAACGTCCTGACTTTC. Translating gives CASSQFATYSGTNVLTF.

In the case of this clonotype: This is likely a read error, given that the CDR3 carries no conserved phenylalanine or tryptophan at its end. The DNA is left out, because the CDR3 cannot be placed on it with certainty; the CDR3 is given as TCRdb lists it. This chain links TRBV20-1 with TRBJ2-5. The CDR3 is 10 amino acids long, termini counted. Germline V gene data show CDR1 as DFQATT and CDR2 as SNEGSKA (reference sequence). Here the CDR3 reads CSALHPPQYL.